This T cell receptor beta chain was recorded in a study of T cell changes during pregnancy in multiple sclerosis (dated by TCRdb to about 2019). For the study in its entirety: In women with multiple sclerosis, the researchers looked at how the T cell repertoire shifted as pregnancy progressed.

Deletion took 7 bases off V and 4 bases off J, with a span of 18 bases between the germline ends. According to the germline V gene, CDR1 reads SNHLY and CDR2 reads FYNNEI. The CDR3 goes from the cysteine to the phenylalanine over 15 residues. CDR3 DNA is the only sequence kept; it has 45 bases, read in frame from the first base. The library came from the immunoSEQ multiplex PCR assay. Held by TCRdb, this immuneACCESS table contains in-frame sequences only and omits some clones. Under half of the omission traces to an unresolved V gene where checked; the cause of the rest is unknown. The sample data list some 74,000 clones, and approximately 92% of these were observed just once. Around 3.5% of the sample is in the top ten clones. Points on this clone: Its antigen has not been determined. Per-nucleotide qualities are absent, and no much larger clonotype sits a single base away.

Recombination joined TRBV2 with TRBJ2-3; the D gene is possibly TRBD1, with 5 bases matching. The source is a female donor in good health, enrolled as a control in a pregnancy study. The material was peripheral blood, obtained after pregnancy. The nucleotide sequence is given as TGTGCCAGCACTCTGACAGAAGTCGTTTCAGATACGCAGTATTTT. Its translation reads: CASTLTEVVSDTQYF.